One and the same sample provided the 16 T cell receptor beta chains below, sequenced in a study of T cells in women clearing cervical HPV infection (dated by TCRdb to about 2018). The protocol used for the library was the immunoSEQ multiplex PCR assay. TCRdb carries this immuneACCESS record with in-frame sequences only. Its versions omit some clonotypes, under half of them owing to an unresolved V gene in the studies checked, with the rest unexplained. For this sample, the table gives approximately 44,000 clones. The ten largest make up more than 1% of the sample. The sample consisted of blood buffy coat. The receptors originated from a woman between 18 and 75 years old with a cervical HPV16 infection that either progressed to CIN3+ or cleared (not recorded which).

A note on this clone: The read stops 3 residues short of the end of the CDR3; the missing end is completed from the germline J gene. This rearrangement joins TRBV11-2 to TRBJ2-6; D remains ambiguous. Between the trimmed V and J ends, which lost 5 bases and 0 bases, there was a span of 5 bases. The CDR3 covers 14 residues. In germline, CDR1 is SGHAT, CDR2 FQNNGV. The sequenced CDR3 bases are TGTGCCAGCAGCCCCTTCTCTGGGGCCAACGTC. Its protein is CASSPFSGANV. The entire CDR3 protein is CASSPFSGANVLTF.

On this clone itself: The read terminates 3 residues ahead of where the CDR3 ends, so the germline J gene completes it. This rearrangement joins TRBV7-2 to TRBJ2-2; no reliable D call. V was trimmed by 5 bases and J by 5 bases, leaving 12 bases between them. The CDR3 contains 14 residues. In germline, CDR1 is SGHTA, CDR2 FQGNSA. The part of the CDR3 DNA that was read is TGTGCCAGCAGCACATACCTAGGTACCGGGGAG. It yields the protein CASSTYLGTGE. The complete CDR3 protein is CASSTYLGTGELFF.

Concerning this clone itself: The read gets to within 3 residues of the CDR3 end, and the germline J gene fills in the rest. This chain connects TRBV19 to TRBJ2-5; no definite D call. CDR3 length equals 12 residues. The germline V and J ends were trimmed by 5 bases and 5 bases, with 9 bases remaining between them. Germline lookup yields CDR1 LNHDA and CDR2 SQIVND (reference sequence). The part of the CDR3 DNA that was read is TGTGCCAGTAGTCGTTCGTCGGAGACC. Protein: CASSRSSET. The entire CDR3 reads CASSRSSETQYF.

Remarks on this clone: The read ends 3 residues shy of where the CDR3 ends; the end is completed using the germline J gene. This chain joins TRBV13 and TRBJ2-1, with 10 bases lining up with TRBD2. After removal of 5 bases from V and 5 bases from J, the junction contained 6 bases not matched to a gene. The germline V gene has CDR1 PRHDT and CDR2 FYEKMQ (reference sequence). This CDR3 is 15 amino acids long. The CDR3 here is CASSPTSGIDNEQFF. The sequenced CDR3 bases are TGTGCCAGCAGCCCTACTAGCGGGATTGACAATGAG. The full variable domain, with the rest looked up from reference TRBV13 and TRBJ2-1, is AAGVIQSPRHLIKEKRETATLKCYPIPRHDTVYWYQQGPGQDPQFLISFYEKMQSDKGSIPDRFSAQQFSDYHSELNMSSLELGDSALYFCASSPTSGIDNEQFFGPGTRLTVL.

The CDR3 sequence is CASSTPRTVFSNEQFF. The covered CDR3 bases are TGTGCCAGCAGTACCCCCAGGACAGTATTCTCCAATGAG. The chain is built from TRBV6-4 and TRBJ2-1; TRBD1 might be the D (6 bases). The read finishes 3 residues shy of the CDR3 end, and the germline J gene is used to complete it. CDR3 size: 16 residues. V was trimmed by 5 bases and J by 6 bases, leaving 20 bases between them. Germline V CDR1 and CDR2: MRHNA, SNTAGT.

About this clone: The CDR3 goes on 3 residues after the read ends, and that part is filled in from the germline J gene. The V and J genes are TRBV20-1 and TRBJ2-3; 14 bases agree with TRBD2. The CDR3 runs 15 residues. The germline V gene has CDR1 DFQATT and CDR2 SNEGSKA (reference sequence). V gave up 3 bases and J gave up 5 bases; unmatched junction bases: 4. This chain's CDR3 is CSARGLAGEGDTQYF. The part of the CDR3 DNA that was read is TGCAGTGCTAGGGGACTAGCGGGGGAGGGAGATACG.

In regard to this clone: The CDR3 end falls 3 residues outside the read, so it is completed with the germline J gene. The V and J genes are TRBV20-1 and TRBJ1-5, with TRBD1 matching 7 bases. Germline CDR1 reads DFQATT; CDR2 reads SNEGSKA (reference sequence). This CDR3 spans 15 amino acids. Trimming cost V 6 bases and J 5 bases; bases outside gene matches: 13. CDR3 loop: CSAVPGTAPYQPQHF. The part of the CDR3 DNA that was read is TGCAGTGCCGTCCCCGGGACAGCACCCTATCAGCCC.

As for this clone: Coverage ceases 3 residues before the CDR3 finishes, and the germline J gene fills in the end. This chain links TRBV5-4 with TRBJ1-2, with 11 nucleotides matching TRBD1. The germline gives CDR1 SGHNT, CDR2 YYREEE (reference sequence). This CDR3 contains 15 residues. The junction had 6 bases not matched to a gene; V was cut back by 3 bases and J by 5 bases. CDR3 bases read: TGTGCCAGCAGCTGGGACAGGGGGTATGGGTATGGC. This translates into CASSWDRGYGYG. In full, the CDR3 reads CASSWDRGYGYGYTF.

CDR3 DNA, as far as it was read: TGCGCCAGCAGCTCAACAGGGGACTATGGC. Its protein product is CASSSTGDYG. The full CDR3 is CASSSTGDYGYTF. V usage is TRBV5-1 and J usage is TRBJ1-2, with 7 nucleotides matching TRBD1. From the germline J gene comes the end of the CDR3, since the read stops 3 residues before it. This CDR3 spans 13 amino acids. Trimming at V came to 3 bases and at J to 3 bases, leaving 2 bases not matched to a gene. CDR1 SGHRS and CDR2 YFSETQ come from the germline V gene.

For this clone: The read ends 3 residues shy of where the CDR3 ends; the end is completed using the germline J gene. The chain links TRBV19 to TRBJ1-5, with TRBD1 matching over 9 bases. This CDR3 region has 15 residues. Germline V gene sequence: CDR1 LNHDA, CDR2 SQIVND (reference sequence). J lost 2 bases, V lost 6 bases, and 5 bases had no gene match. The CDR3 DNA, read in part, is TGTGCCAGTAGCTTAAGACAGGGGGGCAATCAGCCC. Translating it yields CASSLRQGGNQP. The whole CDR3 reads CASSLRQGGNQPQHF.

Comments on this clone: The read halts 3 residues ahead of the CDR3 end, with the missing end drawn from the germline J gene. This sequence joins TRBV19 and TRBJ2-1; 12 bases agree with TRBD2. J was trimmed by 4 bases and V by 4 bases; bases with no gene match: 2. The CDR3 extends over 15 amino acids. Germline CDR1 LNHDA, CDR2 SQIVND (reference sequence). Here the CDR3 reads CASSTLAGGYNEQFF. The part of the CDR3 DNA that was read is TGTGCCAGTAGTACCCTAGCGGGAGGGTACAATGAG.

A word on this clone: The observed sequence ends 3 residues before the CDR3 terminus, with the missing tail filled in from the germline J gene. This chain connects TRBV5-1 to TRBJ2-4; TRBD2 might be the D (7 bases). Germline V CDR1 and CDR2: SGHRS, YFSETQ. Between the trimmed V and J ends, which lost 2 bases and 9 bases, there was a span of 15 bases. The CDR3 is 14 amino acids. Partial CDR3 DNA: TGCGCCAGCAGCTTTGGCCACAGGGAGGGCATT. Its translation is CASSFGHREGI. The entire CDR3 is CASSFGHREGIQYF.

With regard to this clone: The sequenced fragment ends 3 residues before the CDR3 boundary, so the rest is inferred from the germline J gene. J is TRBJ1-1 and V is TRBV2, with 10 nucleotides matching TRBD1. There are 14 residues in the CDR3. Germline loops: CDR1 SNHLY, CDR2 FYNNEI. This CDR3 is CASSDPPGTGVAFF. The DNA read from the CDR3 is TGTGCCAGCAGTGACCCACCTGGGACAGGGGTG.

Details on this clone: The read gets to within 3 residues of the CDR3 end, and the germline J gene fills in the rest. The V gene is TRBV19, the J gene TRBJ2-3; the D gene is possibly TRBD1 (5 bases). The CDR3 is 15 amino acids. Germline assignment: CDR1 LNHDA and CDR2 SQIVND (reference sequence). Trimming removed 2 bases from V and 2 bases from J, with 11 bases in between. The part of the CDR3 DNA that was read is TGTGCCAGTAGTATAACGCGCGGACACACAGATACG. It yields the protein CASSITRGHTDT. The CDR3 as a whole reads CASSITRGHTDTQYF.

About this clone itself: With the read ending 3 residues before the CDR3 end, the germline J gene is used to fill in that end. The chain recombines TRBV18 with TRBJ1-1; D remains unclear. The V and J ends lost 3 bases and 7 bases respectively, with 9 bases between them. This CDR3 region has 12 residues. CDR1 KGHSH and CDR2 LQKENI come from the germline V gene. The CDR3 DNA, read in part, is TGTGCCAGCTCACCTTTGGCGGGTGAA. Translating gives CASSPLAGE. The whole CDR3 region reads CASSPLAGEAFF.

CDR3 residues: CASSYRGPQPQHF. CDR3 bases read: TGTGCCAGCAGCTACAGGGGGCCTCAGCCC. This rearrangement joins TRBV7-7 to TRBJ1-5; 9 positions agree with TRBD1. The read terminates 3 residues ahead of where the CDR3 ends, so the germline J gene completes it. This CDR3 spans 13 amino acids. The V segment lost 4 bases and the J segment 6 bases; nucleotides outside the gene matches: 1. Germline CDR1 is SSHAT and CDR2 is FNYEAQ (reference sequence).